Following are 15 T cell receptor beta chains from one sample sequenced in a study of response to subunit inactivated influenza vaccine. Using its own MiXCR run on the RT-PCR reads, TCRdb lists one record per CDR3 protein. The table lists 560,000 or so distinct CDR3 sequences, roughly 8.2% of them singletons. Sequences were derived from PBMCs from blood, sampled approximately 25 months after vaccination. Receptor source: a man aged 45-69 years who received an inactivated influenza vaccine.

The CDR3 loop is CSAATSSGALQPFF. The CDR3 nucleotides read TGCAGTGCTGCAACCTCTAGCGGGGCCCTGCAGCCCTTCTTC. The chain has TRBV20-1 and TRBJ2-1; 9 nucleotides align to TRBD2. This CDR3 contains 14 residues. Germline values: CDR1 DFQATT, CDR2 SNEGSKA (reference sequence). With V trimmed by 5 bases and J by 16 bases, 18 bases remained unmatched.

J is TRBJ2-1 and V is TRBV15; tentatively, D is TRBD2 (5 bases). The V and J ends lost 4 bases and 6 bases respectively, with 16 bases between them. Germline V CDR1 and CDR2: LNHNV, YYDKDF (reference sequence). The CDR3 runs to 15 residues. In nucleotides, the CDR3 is TGTGCCACCAGCAAACAGAGCCGGGGTTCCAATGAGCAGTTCTTC. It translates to CATSKQSRGSNEQFF.

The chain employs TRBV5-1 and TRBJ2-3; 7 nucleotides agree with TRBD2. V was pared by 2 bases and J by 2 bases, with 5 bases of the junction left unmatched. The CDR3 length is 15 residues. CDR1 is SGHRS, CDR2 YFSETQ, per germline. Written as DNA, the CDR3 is TGCGCCAGCAGCTTACAACGGGGGGACACAGATACGCAGTATTTT. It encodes CASSLQRGDTDTQYF.

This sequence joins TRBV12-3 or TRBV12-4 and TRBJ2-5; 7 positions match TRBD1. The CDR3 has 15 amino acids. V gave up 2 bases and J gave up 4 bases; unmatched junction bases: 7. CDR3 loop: CASSLRQGVRETQYF. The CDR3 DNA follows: TGTGCCAGCAGTTTACGCCAGGGGGTGAGAGAGACCCAGTACTTC.

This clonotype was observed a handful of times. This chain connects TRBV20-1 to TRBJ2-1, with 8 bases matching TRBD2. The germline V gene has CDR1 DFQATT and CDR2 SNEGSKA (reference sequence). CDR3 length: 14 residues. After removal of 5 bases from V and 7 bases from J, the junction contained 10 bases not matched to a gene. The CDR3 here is CSAEGGLAQNEQFF. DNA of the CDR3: TGCAGTGCTGAGGGAGGACTAGCCCAAAATGAGCAGTTCTTC.

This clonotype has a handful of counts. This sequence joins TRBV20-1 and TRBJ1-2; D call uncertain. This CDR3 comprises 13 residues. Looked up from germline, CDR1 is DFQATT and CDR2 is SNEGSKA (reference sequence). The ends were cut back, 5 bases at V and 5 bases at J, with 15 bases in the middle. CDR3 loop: CSAPDTSAYGYTF. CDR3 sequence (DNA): TGCAGTGCTCCAGACACTTCAGCGTATGGCTACACCTTC.

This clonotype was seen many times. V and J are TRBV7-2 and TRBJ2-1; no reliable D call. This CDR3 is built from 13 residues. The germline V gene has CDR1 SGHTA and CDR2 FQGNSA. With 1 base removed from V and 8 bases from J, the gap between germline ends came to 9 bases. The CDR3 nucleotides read TGTGCCAGCAGCTTAGATGCCTTGGATGAGCAGTTCTTC. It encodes CASSLDALDEQFF.

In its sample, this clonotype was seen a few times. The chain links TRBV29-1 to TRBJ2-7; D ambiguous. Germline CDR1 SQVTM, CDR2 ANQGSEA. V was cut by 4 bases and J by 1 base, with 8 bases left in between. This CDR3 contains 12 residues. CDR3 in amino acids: CSVAPDSYEQYF. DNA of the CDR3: TGCAGCGTTGCACCCGATTCCTACGAGCAGTACTTC.

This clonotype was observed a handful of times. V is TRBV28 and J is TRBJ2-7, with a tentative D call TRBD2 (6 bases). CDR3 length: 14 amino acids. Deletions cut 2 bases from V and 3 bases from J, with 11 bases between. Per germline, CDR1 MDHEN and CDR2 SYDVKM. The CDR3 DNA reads TGTGCCAGCAGTTTACTTCCGGGAGTCTACGAGCAGTACTTC. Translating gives CASSLLPGVYEQYF.

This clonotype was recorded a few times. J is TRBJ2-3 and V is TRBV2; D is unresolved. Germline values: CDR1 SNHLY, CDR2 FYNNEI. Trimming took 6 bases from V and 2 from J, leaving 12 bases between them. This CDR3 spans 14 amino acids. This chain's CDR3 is CASSEWWVTDTQYF. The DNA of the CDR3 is TGTGCCAGCAGCGAATGGTGGGTCACAGATACGCAGTATTTT.

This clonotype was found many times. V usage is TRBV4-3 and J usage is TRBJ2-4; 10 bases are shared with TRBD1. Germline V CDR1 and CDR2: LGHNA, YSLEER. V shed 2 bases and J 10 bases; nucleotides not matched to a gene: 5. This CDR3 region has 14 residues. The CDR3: CASSQNPGQGIQYF. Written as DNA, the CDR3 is TGCGCCAGCAGCCAAAACCCGGGACAGGGGATTCAGTACTTC.

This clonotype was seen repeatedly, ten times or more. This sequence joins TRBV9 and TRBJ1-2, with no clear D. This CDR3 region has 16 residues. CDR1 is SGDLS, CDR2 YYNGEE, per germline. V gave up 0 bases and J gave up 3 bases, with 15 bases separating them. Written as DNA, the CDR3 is TGTGCCAGCAGCGTAGCTGTTCGGGTTAGGGACTATGGCTACACCTTC. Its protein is CASSVAVRVRDYGYTF.

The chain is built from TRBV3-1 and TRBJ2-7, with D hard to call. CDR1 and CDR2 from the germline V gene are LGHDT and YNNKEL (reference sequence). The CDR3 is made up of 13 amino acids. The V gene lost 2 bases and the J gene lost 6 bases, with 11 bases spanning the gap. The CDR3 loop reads CASSQWGNPEQYF. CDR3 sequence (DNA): TGTGCCAGCAGCCAATGGGGAAACCCCGAGCAGTACTTC.

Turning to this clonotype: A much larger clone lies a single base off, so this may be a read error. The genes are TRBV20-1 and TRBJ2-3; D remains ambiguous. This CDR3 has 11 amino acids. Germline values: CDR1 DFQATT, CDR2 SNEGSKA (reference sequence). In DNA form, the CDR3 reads TGCAGTGCTGGGGTCCATGATACGCTGTATTTT. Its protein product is CSAGVHDTLYF.

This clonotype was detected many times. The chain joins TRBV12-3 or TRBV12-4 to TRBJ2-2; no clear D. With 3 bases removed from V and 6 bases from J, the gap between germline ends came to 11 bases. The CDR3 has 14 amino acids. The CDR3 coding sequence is TGTGCCAGCAGTTTTGGTGGTGGGTCCGGGGAGCTGTTTTTT. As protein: CASSFGGGSGELFF.